The entry that follows covers one TCR beta chain sequence. These data belong to a study of blood T cell repertoires in COVID-19. Germline-derived CDR1 and CDR2 are SNHLY and FYNNEI. V shed 4 bases and J shed 8 bases, with 12 bases lying between them. The CDR3 is 14 residues long. Clones were read by immunoSEQ multiplex PCR, and TCRdb kept only the in-frame ones, dropping some. The sample has roughly 66,000 clones; over 80% are singletons. This TCR was recovered from a human donor in a cohort sampled during active COVID-19. This rearrangement joins TRBV2 to TRBJ1-6, with D perhaps matching TRBD1 (5 bases). Sequenced sample: peripheral blood. Written as DNA, the CDR3 is TGTGCCAGCAGTGCGGGGGTAACTTATTCACCCCTCCACTTT. Translation: CASSAGVTYSPLHF. Together with reference TRBV2 and TRBJ1-6, the CDR3 gives the full variable domain: EPEVTQTPSHQVTQMGQEVILRCVPISNHLYFYWYRQILGQKVEFLVSFYNNEISEKSEIFDDQFSVERPDGSNFTLKIRSTKLEDSAMYFCASSAGVTYSPLHFGNGTRLTVT.